The 26 T cell receptor beta chains reported below all come from one sample, sequenced in a study of OX40 agonist ivuxolimab in advanced cancers. Profiling relied on immunoSEQ multiplex PCR, and the TCRdb table lists in-frame clones only, not all of them. The sample lists about 81,000 clones, about 80% occurring once. Here the sequenced sample was CD4+ or CD8+ T cells sorted from blood, taken in a trial of the OX40 agonist ivuxolimab. Receptors were obtained from an adult with an advanced solid tumor such as melanoma, head and neck, liver or kidney cancer.

The chain combines TRBV25-1 with TRBJ2-1; D is unclear. Germline V gene lookup returns CDR1 MGHDK and CDR2 SYGVNS. Trimming took 3 bases from V and 5 from J, leaving 8 bases between them. The CDR3 is 13 amino acids. The CDR3 is CASSDDNHNEQFF. The CDR3, as DNA: TGTGCCAGCAGTGATGACAACCACAATGAGCAGTTCTTC.

This chain connects TRBV9 to TRBJ2-3; 9 positions match TRBD2. Germline CDR1 is SGDLS and CDR2 is YYNGEE. Trimming removed 0 bases from V and 0 bases from J; junction bases left unmatched: 8. The CDR3 extends over 18 amino acids. CDR3 amino acids: CASSVDPSGAPSTDTQYF. The CDR3 DNA sequence: TGTGCCAGCAGCGTAGATCCTAGCGGGGCCCCTAGCACAGATACGCAGTATTTT.

Regarding this clone: The sample has other DNA sequences that encode this CDR3 too. J is TRBJ2-5 and V is TRBV14; 8 bases align to TRBD1. Trimming removed 2 bases from V and 2 bases from J; junction bases left unmatched: 1. Germline loops: CDR1 SGHDN, CDR2 FVKESK. The CDR3 is 14 amino acids. The DNA for the CDR3 is TGTGCCAGCAGCCAAAACAGGGGGCAAGAGACCCAGTACTTC. This sequence encodes CASSQNRGQETQYF.

The chain employs TRBV27 and TRBJ2-1; a weak D match, TRBD1 (6 bases). The germline V gene has CDR1 MNHEY and CDR2 SMNVEV (reference sequence). The ends were cut back, 2 bases at V and 2 bases at J, with 10 bases in the middle. The CDR3 has 15 amino acids. The CDR3: CASSLDRSPYNEQFF. In DNA, the CDR3 is TGTGCCAGCAGTTTAGACAGGTCCCCCTACAATGAGCAGTTCTTC.

The chain joins TRBV7-3 to TRBJ2-5; D ambiguous. The V gene lost 2 bases and the J gene lost 1 base, with 5 bases spanning the gap. This CDR3 has 13 amino acids. Germline V gene data show CDR1 as SGHTA and CDR2 as FQGTGA. The CDR3 DNA is TGTGCCAGCAGCTTATCCCCCCAAGAGACCCAGTACTTC. This encodes CASSLSPQETQYF.

The chain links TRBV20-1 to TRBJ1-1; the D is unclear. The CDR3 has 11 amino acids. The germline gives CDR1 DFQATT, CDR2 SNEGSKA (reference sequence). The V end was cut by 6 bases, the J end by 6 bases, with 11 bases between. The CDR3 DNA is TGCAGTGCCCCGACGGTCTCTGAAGCTTTCTTT. Amino acids: CSAPTVSEAFF.

This clone was seen only once. The V gene is TRBV4-3, the J gene TRBJ2-1; D is unresolved. CDR3 size: 15 residues. V lost 0 bases to trimming and J lost 0 bases, with 6 bases between them. Germline V CDR1 and CDR2: LGHNA, YSLEER. CDR3 nucleotide sequence: TGCGCCAGCAGCCAAGAGGTAGCCTCCTACAATGAGCAGTTCTTC. Translation: CASSQEVASYNEQFF.

This rearrangement joins TRBV6-1 to TRBJ2-7; possibly TRBD2 for D (5 bases). In germline, CDR1 is MNHNS, CDR2 SASEGT. This CDR3 is 13 amino acids long. Deletions cut 6 bases from V and 5 bases from J, with 14 bases between. CDR3 residues: CASRTVTGDEQYF. In nucleotides, the CDR3 is TGTGCCAGCAGGACCGTAACCGGGGACGAGCAGTACTTC.

CDR3 residues: CASSLGTSSYNEQFF. The CDR3 DNA follows: TGTGCCAGCAGCTTGGGGACTTCCTCCTACAATGAGCAGTTCTTC. J is TRBJ2-1 and V is TRBV13, with D possibly being TRBD2 (6 bases). CDR1 is PRHDT and CDR2 is FYEKMQ in the germline V gene (reference sequence). CDR3 size: 15 residues. Trimming left V 3 bases short and J 0 bases short, with 9 bases between.

A remark on this clone: This same CDR3 is encoded by further DNA sequences in the sample. The chain recombines TRBV9 with TRBJ2-5; TRBD2 agrees at 7 bases. V trimming: 0 bases; J trimming: 2 bases; junction bases outside the gene matches: 4. Germline-derived CDR1 and CDR2 are SGDLS and YYNGEE. The CDR3 consists of 15 residues. CDR3 bases: TGTGCCAGCAGCGTAGCGGGAGGACCACAAGAGACCCAGTACTTC. Protein: CASSVAGGPQETQYF. The complete variable domain, with remaining parts taken from reference TRBV9 and TRBJ2-5, reads DSGVTQTPKHLITATGQRVTLRCSPRSGDLSVYWYQQSLDQGLQFLIQYYNGEERAKGNILERFSAQQFPDLHSELNLSSLELGDSALYFCASSVAGGPQETQYFGPGTRLLVL.

This clone was counted once. This chain links TRBV29-1 with TRBJ2-7; D gene ambiguous. CDR3 size: 13 residues. Trimming removed 4 bases from V and 0 bases from J, with 10 bases in between. The germline V gene has CDR1 SQVTM and CDR2 ANQGSEA. CDR3 in amino acids: CSVVDGISYEQYF. The CDR3 nucleotides are TGCAGCGTTGTGGACGGAATCTCCTACGAGCAGTACTTC.

In its sample, this clone was seen once. The chain couples TRBV4-1 to TRBJ1-1; 8 bases line up with TRBD1. CDR1 MGHRA and CDR2 YSYEKL come from the germline V gene. J gave up 5 bases and V 5 bases, and 13 bases lay outside the gene matches. The CDR3 sequence is 16 residues long. CDR3 sequence (DNA): TGCGCCAGCAGCGGACGCGGGCAGGGGGCGAAGACTGAAGCTTTCTTT. Its translation: CASSGRGQGAKTEAFF.

This clone showed up just once. The chain uses TRBV27 and TRBJ1-5; D possibly corresponds to TRBD1 (5 bases). The CDR3 length is 15 residues. V was clipped by 3 bases and J by 4 bases, with 13 bases between them. The germline V gene encodes CDR1 MNHEY and CDR2 SMNVEV (reference sequence). CDR3 loop: CASSLGQGGNQPQHF. The CDR3 nucleotides are TGTGCCAGCAGTTTGGGTCAGGGTGGGAATCAGCCCCAGCATTTT.

The rearrangement joins TRBV21-1 to TRBJ2-6; TRBD1, as called in the table, went unchecked against the DNA. TRBV21-1 is a known pseudogene. This CDR3 spans 22 amino acids. The CDR3 DNA sequence: TGTGCCAGCAGCAAAAAAAGGCCCAAACCTAGACAGGGGGCGGAAGGGGCCAACGTCCTGACTTTC. Protein sequence: CASSKKRPKPRQGAEGANVLTF.

The chain employs TRBV6-6 and TRBJ1-6, with 7 positions matching TRBD1. The CDR3 runs to 14 residues. V gave up 4 bases and J gave up 7 bases; unmatched junction bases: 4. Germline-derived CDR1 and CDR2 are MNHNY and SVGAGI (reference sequence). The CDR3 coding sequence is TGTGCCAGCAGTTCGGGACAGAGAAATTCACCCCTCCACTTT. Protein product: CASSSGQRNSPLHF.

In nucleotides, the CDR3 is TGCAGCGCCCCCAATAGTAGGGATAGCACAGATACGCAGTATTTT. Protein: CSAPNSRDSTDTQYF. The chain carries TRBV29-1 and TRBJ2-3; D remains unclear. This CDR3 has 15 amino acids. Between the trimmed V and J ends, which lost 7 bases and 0 bases, there was a span of 17 bases. The germline gives CDR1 SQVTM, CDR2 ANQGSEA.

The chain carries TRBV7-6 and TRBJ2-5; D may match TRBD1 or TRBD2 (6 bases each). The CDR3 length is 15 residues. From germline, CDR1 is SGHVS and CDR2 FNYEAQ. The V end lost 5 bases, the J end lost 4 bases, and 17 bases lay between the germline ends. The CDR3 coding sequence is TGTGCCAGCAGCGCCTCCCGGGGGCCGGGAGAGACCCAGTACTTC. Translation: CASSASRGPGETQYF.

This clone was found once. CDR3: CASSLQGTNTEAFF. The CDR3, as DNA: TGTGCCAGCAGCTTACAGGGCACGAACACTGAAGCTTTCTTT. This chain links TRBV6-5 with TRBJ1-1, with a possible D match to TRBD1 (6 bases). The CDR3 totals 14 residues. The ends were cut back, 6 bases at V and 1 base at J, with 12 bases in the middle. The germline V gene encodes CDR1 MNHEY and CDR2 SVGAGI.

This chain joins TRBV5-1 and TRBJ2-5; D ambiguous. The germline V gene has CDR1 SGHRS and CDR2 YFSETQ. The germline V and J ends were trimmed by 1 base and 1 base, with 8 bases remaining between them. This CDR3 has 14 amino acids. The CDR3 sequence: CASSLWVSQETQYF. For the CDR3, the DNA is TGCGCCAGCAGCTTGTGGGTCAGCCAAGAGACCCAGTACTTC.

This clone appeared once. The chain recombines TRBV11-2 with TRBJ2-7; D tentatively fits TRBD1 or TRBD2 (6 bases each). The CDR3 consists of 14 residues. CDR1 and CDR2 (germline): SGHAT, FQNNGV. The ends were cut back, 0 bases at V and 4 bases at J, with 10 bases in the middle. The DNA for the CDR3 is TGTGCCAGCAGCTTAGATCGGGGGCCTTACGAGCAGTACGTC. Its translation is CASSLDRGPYEQYV.

The chain links TRBV18 to TRBJ1-5; D is uncertain. Trimming took 3 bases from V and 6 from J, leaving 12 bases between them. The CDR3 runs to 14 residues. The germline V gene encodes CDR1 KGHSH and CDR2 LQKENI. CDR3: CASSPGGKAQPQHF. The CDR3 DNA sequence: TGTGCCAGCTCACCCGGAGGGAAAGCTCAGCCCCAGCATTTT.

The chain links TRBV11-2 to TRBJ2-5, with D maybe TRBD1 (6 bases). Per the germline V gene, CDR1 is SGHAT and CDR2 is FQNNGV. The CDR3 runs to 13 residues. V was pared by 8 bases and J by 2 bases, with 12 bases between. The CDR3 DNA reads TGTGCCAGCGGCACAGGGATTCAAGAGACCCAGTACTTC. Its protein is CASGTGIQETQYF.

The chain combines TRBV13 with TRBJ2-7; tentative D call: TRBD1 (5 bases). In germline, CDR1 is PRHDT, CDR2 FYEKMQ (reference sequence). Trimming pared 4 bases from V and 0 bases from J, leaving 10 bases between. The CDR3 length is 14 residues. The CDR3 region has the DNA TGTGCCAGCAGCTCGAGACAGAGCTCCTACGAGCAGTACTTC. Translating gives CASSSRQSSYEQYF.

This chain connects TRBV7-9 to TRBJ1-1; TRBD1 matches 8 bases. V shed 5 bases, J shed 1 base, and the junction held 6 bases outside the gene matches. The CDR3 spans 15 residues. Germline V gives CDR1 SEHNR, CDR2 FQNEAQ (reference sequence). CDR3 in amino acids: CASSAAGTGNTEAFF. The CDR3 DNA reads as TGTGCCAGCAGCGCCGCCGGGACAGGGAACACTGAAGCTTTCTTT. Full variable domain (rest looked up from reference TRBV7-9 and TRBJ1-1): DTGVSQNPRHKITKRGQNVTFRCDPISEHNRLYWYRQTLGQGPEFLTYFQNEAQLEKSRLLSDRFSAERPKGSFSTLEIQRTEQGDSAMYLCASSAAGTGNTEAFFGQGTRLTVV.

The count of this clone is one. The genes are TRBV6-5 and TRBJ1-4; 8 bases fit TRBD1. Trimming took 0 bases from V and 10 from J; bases not matched to a gene: 4. Germline V gene data show CDR1 as MNHEY and CDR2 as SVGAGI. The CDR3 has 14 amino acids. CDR3 DNA: TGTGCCAGCAGTTACTCGGACAGGGCGGGAAAACTGTTTTTT. Translating gives CASSYSDRAGKLFF.

This chain links TRBV27 with TRBJ2-5; 14 nucleotides line up with TRBD2. Germline CDR1 is MNHEY and CDR2 is SMNVEV (reference sequence). The J segment lost 5 bases and the V segment lost 3 bases, leaving 8 bases of the junction unmatched. The CDR3 covers 17 residues. The CDR3 protein is CASSFLTSGGAWETQYF. The CDR3 DNA reads as TGTGCCAGCAGTTTCTTGACTAGCGGGGGGGCCTGGGAGACCCAGTACTTC.